This T cell receptor (beta chain) originates from a study of T-cell reconstitution after alpha-beta-depleted transplantation in children. Findings of the study overall: Reportedly, only several hundred clones from non-depleted graft cells drove alpha-beta T-cell counts at about two months. Recipient T cells and thymic progenitors that survived were the source of the high TCRbeta diversity seen at day 60 in some patients.

This clonotype was detected only a few times. The antigen is unknown. Using unique molecular identifiers, the investigators prepared the TCRbeta library. MiXCR, run by TCRdb on the PCR reads, gives a single entry per CDR3 protein. The data contain hundreds of thousands of distinct CDR3 sequences, 7.5% to 9.5% of them singletons. This sequence originates from a male patient aged 2-15 years who had a stem cell transplant for acute myeloid leukemia, so the T cells may come from the graft donor. Specimen: PBMCs, mostly from graft donor cells, collected 360 days after TCRalphabeta/CD19-depleted stem cell transplant.

The CDR3 reads CASRTWASDYNEQFF. CDR3 DNA: TGTGCCAGCAGGACGTGGGCTAGCGACTACAATGAGCAGTTCTTC. The chain is built from TRBV12-3 or TRBV12-4 and TRBJ2-1; D is possibly TRBD2 (6 bases). Trimming removed 6 bases from V and 3 bases from J, with 15 bases in between. The CDR3 is made up of 15 amino acids.